This T cell receptor (beta chain) emerged from a study of cytomegalovirus exposure and HLA in healthy donors. Across the study: Early released data had about 85 million unique TCRs, all coming from HLA-typed donors. Whole-study findings and limits: Later analysis demonstrated an association between a missense DCLRE1C variant and TCR beta V- and J-gene trimming. Clonal expansion, a later analysis showed, was greater in HLA-associated TCR beta chains than in equally common others.

This CDR3 has 14 amino acids. Germline V gene lookup returns CDR1 LNHDA and CDR2 SQIVND (reference sequence). The V gene end was trimmed by 6 bases and the J gene end by 7 bases; junction bases not matched to a gene: 7. About this clone itself: Its antigen is currently unknown.

PCR primers comprised 60 Vbeta and 13 Jbeta primers. TCRdb keeps only in-frame clones here, not all; method: immunoSEQ multiplex PCR. The sample yields some 50,000 clones, roughly 76% seen once. This chain connects TRBV19 to TRBJ2-7; TRBD2 aligns across 12 bases. This receptor was obtained from a man younger than 45 in good health and CMV-seronegative. Sample: PBMCs. The CDR3: CASSATSGSNEQYF. For the CDR3, the DNA is TGTGCCAGTAGCGCGACTAGCGGGAGTAATGAGCAGTACTTC.